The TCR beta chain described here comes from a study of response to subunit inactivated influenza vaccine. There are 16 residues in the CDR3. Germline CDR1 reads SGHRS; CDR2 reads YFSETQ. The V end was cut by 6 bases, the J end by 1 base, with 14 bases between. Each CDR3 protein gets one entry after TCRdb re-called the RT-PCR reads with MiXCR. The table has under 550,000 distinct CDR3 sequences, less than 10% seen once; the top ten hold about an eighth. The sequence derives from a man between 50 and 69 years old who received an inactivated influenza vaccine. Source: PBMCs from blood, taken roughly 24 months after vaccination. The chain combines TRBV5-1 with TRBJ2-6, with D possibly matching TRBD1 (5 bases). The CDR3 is CASTIKPGSGANVLTF. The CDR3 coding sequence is TGCGCCAGCACCATAAAACCAGGGTCTGGGGCCAACGTCCTGACTTTC.